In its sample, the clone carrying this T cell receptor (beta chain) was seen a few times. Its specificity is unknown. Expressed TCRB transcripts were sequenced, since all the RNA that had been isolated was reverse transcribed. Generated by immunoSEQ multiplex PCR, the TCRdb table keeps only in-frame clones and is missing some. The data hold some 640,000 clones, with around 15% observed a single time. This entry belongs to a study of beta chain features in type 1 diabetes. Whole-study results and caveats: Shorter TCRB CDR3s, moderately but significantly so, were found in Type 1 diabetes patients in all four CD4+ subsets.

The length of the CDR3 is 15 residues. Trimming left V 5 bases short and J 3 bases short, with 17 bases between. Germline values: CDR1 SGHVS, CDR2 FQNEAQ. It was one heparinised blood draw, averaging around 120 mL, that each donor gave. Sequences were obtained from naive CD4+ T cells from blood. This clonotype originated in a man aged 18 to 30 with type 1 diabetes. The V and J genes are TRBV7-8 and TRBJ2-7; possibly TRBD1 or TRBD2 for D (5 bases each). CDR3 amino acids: CASSQTVPTNYEQYF. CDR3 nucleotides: TGTGCCAGCAGCCAGACAGTTCCGACTAACTACGAGCAGTACTTC.